This T cell receptor (beta chain) was documented in a study of CD8+ T cells in alopecia areata. This sample's treatment: oral pan-JAK inhibitor, 5-10 mg twice daily. Peripheral blood samples and lesional scalp punch biopsies were obtained from alopecia areata patients. CDR1 and CDR2 from the germline V gene are LNHDA and SQIVND (reference sequence). Trimming shortened V by 7 bases and J by 0 bases, and 7 bases separated the two germline ends. There are 13 residues in the CDR3. Extraction of RNA preceded its reverse transcription into cDNA, which served as the sequencing template. Generated by immunoSEQ multiplex PCR, the TCRdb table keeps only in-frame clones and is missing some. The data show fewer than 250,000 clones, over 55% seen once.

This sample comprised CD4+ T cells sorted from blood, obtained at week 24, from a patient treated with tofacitinib. This receptor was obtained from a human donor with alopecia areata. The chain joins TRBV19 to TRBJ1-3; no definite D call. DNA for the CDR3: TGTGCCAGTACCTCAGTCTCTGGAAACACCATATATTTT. This gives the protein CASTSVSGNTIYF.